Below, 25 T cell receptor beta chains from the same sample are listed, as sequenced in a study of T cell repertoires in cytomegalovirus infection. TCRdb re-derived calls from the reads in MiXCR, one entry per CDR3 protein. Counted here are fewer than 200,000 distinct CDR3 sequences, about 22% occurring once; the ten biggest clones make up roughly 25%. Their antigens are not known. Sequencing was performed on CD8+ T cells from cultured PBMCs, taken from culture after CMV antigen stimulation. The source is a human donor in good health (CMV status not recorded). Some clones in this sample may be carry-over from other donors' samples.

The chain is built from TRBV11-2 and TRBJ1-2; no clear D. Trimming shortened V by 2 bases and J by 3 bases, and 7 bases separated the two germline ends. CDR3 length equals 13 residues. CDR1 is SGHAT and CDR2 is FQNNGV in the germline V gene. This CDR3 reads CASSLKGDYGYTF. The CDR3 nucleotides read TGTGCCAGCAGCTTAAAAGGAGACTATGGCTACACCTTC.

This clonotype has more than one count but fewer than ten. The chain carries TRBV7-8 and TRBJ2-2; D is unresolved. The CDR3 runs 14 residues. The germline V gene encodes CDR1 SGHVS and CDR2 FQNEAQ. V shed 3 bases and J shed 6 bases, with 11 bases lying between them. The CDR3 sequence: CASSLPRHSGELFF. Written as DNA, the CDR3 is TGTGCCAGCAGCTTGCCTCGACATTCCGGGGAGCTGTTTTTT.

This clonotype was picked up a small number of times. Here the CDR3 DNA reads TGTGCCAGCAGCTTACTCGACACTGAAGCTTTCTTT. Amino acids: CASSLLDTEAFF. The chain carries TRBV7-8 and TRBJ1-1; D uncertain. The CDR3 totals 12 residues. Germline CDR1 SGHVS, CDR2 FQNEAQ. Trimming left V 2 bases short and J 3 bases short, with 4 bases between.

This clonotype was picked up a small number of times. This chain joins TRBV7-2 and TRBJ1-2; a possible D gene is TRBD1 (5 bases). The CDR3 loop spans 18 amino acids. In germline, CDR1 is SGHTA, CDR2 FQGNSA. V gave up 6 bases and J gave up 7 bases, with 30 bases separating them. DNA of the CDR3: TGTGCCAGCAGTCCCCCTCCGGGCAGGGCATCCTCCCGGGGTGGCTACACCTTC. Encoded protein: CASSPPPGRASSRGGYTF.

This clonotype was counted a few times. The J gene is TRBJ1-5, the V gene TRBV7-6; D gene uncertain. V was shortened by 2 bases and J by 5 bases, with 7 bases between the two germline ends. In germline, CDR1 is SGHVS, CDR2 FNYEAQ. This CDR3 has 13 residues. In nucleotides, the CDR3 is TGTGCCAGCAGCTTACGGGAGGATCAGCCCCAGCATTTT. Protein product: CASSLREDQPQHF.

V usage is TRBV7-9 and J usage is TRBJ2-7, with 10 bases fitting TRBD1. CDR1 and CDR2 from the germline V gene are SEHNR and FQNEAQ (reference sequence). V trimming: 3 bases; J trimming: 3 bases; junction bases outside the gene matches: 2. The CDR3 contains 14 residues. The CDR3 spells CASSFWDRGYEQYF. In DNA form, the CDR3 reads TGTGCCAGCAGCTTTTGGGACAGGGGCTACGAGCAGTACTTC. The variable domain in full, with the rest retrieved from reference TRBV7-9 and TRBJ2-7, is DTGVSQNPRHKITKRGQNVTFRCDPISEHNRLYWYRQTLGQGPEFLTYFQNEAQLEKSRLLSDRFSAERPKGSFSTLEIQRTEQGDSAMYLCASSFWDRGYEQYFGPGTRLTVT.

The chain is built from TRBV28 and TRBJ2-7; 9 bases match TRBD1. J lost 2 bases, V lost 9 bases, and 8 bases had no gene match. CDR1 and CDR2 (germline): MDHEN, SYDVKM. The CDR3 spans 14 residues. Written as DNA, the CDR3 is TGTGCCAGTCGGGACAGGGTTAGTACCTACGAGCAGTACTTC. Translating it yields CASRDRVSTYEQYF. Looking up the rest from reference TRBV28 and TRBJ2-7 gives the full variable domain: DVKVTQSSRYLVKRTGEKVFLECVQDMDHENMFWYRQDPGLGLRLIYFSYDVKMKEKGDIPEGYSVSREKKERFSLILESASTNQTSMYLCASRDRVSTYEQYFGPGTRLTVT.

The chain employs TRBV7-7 and TRBJ2-3; 8 nucleotides match TRBD2. This CDR3 region has 15 residues. V shed 2 bases and J 4 bases; nucleotides not matched to a gene: 5. The germline CDR1 and CDR2 sequences are SSHAT and FNYEAQ (reference sequence). CDR3 residues: CASSLSRGGADTQYF. For the CDR3, the DNA is TGTGCCAGCAGCTTAAGTCGGGGGGGCGCAGATACGCAGTATTTT. The variable domain in full, completed from reference TRBV7-7 and TRBJ2-3, reads GAGVSQSPRYKVTKRGQDVTLRCDPISSHATLYWYQQALGQGPEFLTYFNYEAQPDKSGLPSDRFSAERPEGSISTLTIQRTEQRDSAMYRCASSLSRGGADTQYFGPGTRLTVL.

V gene TRBV7-3 combines with J gene TRBJ1-2; possible D gene TRBD1, 5 bases. Per germline, CDR1 SGHTA and CDR2 FQGTGA. V lost 4 bases, J lost 2 bases, and 11 bases lay in between. CDR3 length: 14 residues. The CDR3 DNA follows: TGTGCCAGCAGCTCGGGACGACGGAACTATGGCTACACCTTC. It translates to CASSSGRRNYGYTF.

This chain uses TRBV7-8 with TRBJ2-1, with 14 bases matching TRBD2. Germline V gives CDR1 SGHVS, CDR2 FQNEAQ. The V gene end was trimmed by 5 bases and the J gene end by 4 bases; junction bases not matched to a gene: 16. CDR3 length: 20 amino acids. In DNA form, the CDR3 reads TGTGCCAGCAGCCAGACTAGCGGGGGGGCCCCTTTAGGAGGATACAATGAGCAGTTCTTC. It specifies CASSQTSGGAPLGGYNEQFF. The whole variable domain, filled in from reference TRBV7-8 and TRBJ2-1, reads GAGVSQSPRYKVAKRGQDVALRCDPISGHVSLFWYQQALGQGPEFLTYFQNEAQLDKSGLPSDRFFAERPEGSVSTLKIQRTQQEDSAVYLCASSQTSGGAPLGGYNEQFFGPGTRLTVL.

V gene TRBV7-9 combines with J gene TRBJ2-1, with D possibly TRBD2 on 6 matching bases. This CDR3 region has 15 residues. Between the trimmed V and J ends, which lost 6 bases and 4 bases, there was a span of 16 bases. Germline V gene data show CDR1 as SEHNR and CDR2 as FQNEAQ (reference sequence). The CDR3 here is CASSRGEARYNEQFF. The CDR3 coding sequence is TGTGCCAGCAGTCGCGGGGAAGCCAGGTACAATGAGCAGTTCTTC.

The table lists this clonotype with a few counts. The genes are TRBV19 and TRBJ1-5; unclear D gene. The CDR3 is made up of 16 amino acids. The germline CDR1 and CDR2 sequences are LNHDA and SQIVND (reference sequence). The V gene lost 3 bases and the J gene lost 7 bases, with 19 bases spanning the gap. The CDR3 DNA is TGTGCCAGTAGTATGAATGGGCAGTTGATCCTGCAGCCCCAGCATTTT. Amino acid sequence: CASSMNGQLILQPQHF.

This clonotype has just a few counts. CDR3 residues: CASSLAGEEQYF. CDR3 in DNA: TGTGCCAGCAGCTTAGCAGGGGAAGAGCAGTACTTC. The chain links TRBV7-9 to TRBJ2-7, with TRBD1 as a possible D gene (5 bases). Deletions cut 0 bases from V and 7 bases from J, with 7 bases between. The CDR3 is 12 residues long. Germline values: CDR1 SEHNR, CDR2 FQNEAQ (reference sequence).

CDR3 coding DNA: TGTGCCAGCAGTTACTCGAGCCCGGGACGGGGGGAGCTGTTTTTT. Protein sequence: CASSYSSPGRGELFF. The rearrangement links TRBV6-5 to TRBJ2-2; D possibly matches TRBD1 or TRBD2 (5 bases each). The germline V and J ends were trimmed by 0 bases and 8 bases, with 13 bases remaining between them. CDR1 is MNHEY, CDR2 SVGAGI, per germline. This CDR3 is 15 amino acids long.

The chain has TRBV12-3 or TRBV12-4 and TRBJ1-5; unclear D gene. The CDR3 has 15 residues. Between the trimmed V and J ends, which lost 6 bases and 4 bases, there was a span of 16 bases. CDR3 in amino acids: CASSPTVGTNQPQHF. The CDR3 bases are TGTGCCAGCAGCCCAACCGTAGGTACGAATCAGCCCCAGCATTTT.

CDR3 residues: CASSAGAPLGPDTQYF. CDR3 DNA: TGCGCCAGCAGTGCCGGGGCCCCGCTGGGCCCAGATACGCAGTATTTT. The chain combines TRBV10-1 with TRBJ2-3; D tentatively fits TRBD1 or TRBD2 (5 bases each). The V gene's germline CDR1 is WNHNN and CDR2 SYGVQD (reference sequence). The CDR3 consists of 16 residues. The ends were cut back, 4 bases at V and 4 bases at J, with 18 bases in the middle.

V usage is TRBV4-3 and J usage is TRBJ2-1; no reliable D call. CDR1 is LGHNA and CDR2 is YSLEER in the germline V gene. The ends were cut back, 0 bases at V and 10 bases at J, with 10 bases in the middle. CDR3 length: 13 residues. The CDR3 coding sequence is TGCGCCAGCAGCCAAGATCGGTCGAGGGAGCAGTTCTTC. Protein sequence: CASSQDRSREQFF.

By its share, this clonotype is medium-sized (0.01 to 0.1%). As DNA, the CDR3 is TGTGCCAGCAACGTCCAGTACCATGAGCAGTTCTTC. It encodes CASNVQYHEQFF. The chain combines TRBV7-8 with TRBJ2-1; D gene unclear. CDR1 and CDR2 (germline): SGHVS, FQNEAQ. The CDR3 runs 12 residues. Trimming took 7 bases from V and 8 from J, leaving 12 bases between them. The full variable domain, rest sourced from reference TRBV7-8 and TRBJ2-1, is GAGVSQSPRYKVAKRGQDVALRCDPISGHVSLFWYQQALGQGPEFLTYFQNEAQLDKSGLPSDRFFAERPEGSVSTLKIQRTQQEDSAVYLCASNVQYHEQFFGPGTRLTVL.

The genes are TRBV6-2 or TRBV6-3 and TRBJ2-5; 8 bases are a match to TRBD1. The CDR3 spans 16 residues. Germline CDR1 MNHEY, CDR2 SVGEGT. V lost 6 bases and J lost 2; bases outside the gene matches: 11. CDR3 loop: CASRPRTGTQQETQYF. The CDR3 DNA reads as TGTGCCAGCAGACCCCGGACAGGGACGCAACAAGAGACCCAGTACTTC.

The rearrangement uses TRBV7-2 and TRBJ2-1; D is possibly TRBD2 (6 bases). Germline loops: CDR1 SGHTA, CDR2 FQGNSA. V dropped 5 bases and J dropped 5 bases, with 16 bases sitting between them. This CDR3 is 15 amino acids long. CDR3 nucleotides: TGTGCCAGCAGCCTCCGGGACTGGGGGAACAATGAGCAGTTCTTC. It codes for CASSLRDWGNNEQFF.

As DNA, the CDR3 is TGTGCCAGCAGCCAAGCGCGATCTATGAACACCGGGGAGCTGTTTTTT. It yields the protein CASSQARSMNTGELFF. This chain uses TRBV3-1 with TRBJ2-2; no firm D call. The CDR3 totals 16 residues. V lost 1 base and J lost 1, with 10 bases in between. The germline V gene has CDR1 LGHDT and CDR2 YNNKEL (reference sequence).

This sequence joins TRBV4-1 and TRBJ2-3, with no clear D. V lost 4 bases to trimming and J lost 5 bases, with 7 bases between them. The length of the CDR3 is 12 residues. CDR1 and CDR2 (germline): MGHRA, YSYEKL. CDR3 sequence reads: CASSPVGDTQYF. The DNA of the CDR3 is TGCGCCAGCAGCCCTGTAGGAGATACGCAGTATTTT.

In its sample, this clonotype was seen once. The chain couples TRBV29-1 to TRBJ1-1; the D gene is possibly TRBD1 (5 bases). The CDR3 totals 11 residues. Germline V gives CDR1 SQVTM, CDR2 ANQGSEA. This chain's CDR3 is CSEQVNTEAFF. In DNA form, the CDR3 reads TGCAGTGAACAGGTGAACACTGAAGCTTTCTTT.

The chain combines TRBV12-3 or TRBV12-4 with TRBJ2-1, with 7 bases lining up with TRBD2. J lost 1 base, V lost 9 bases, and 6 bases had no gene match. The CDR3 runs to 14 residues. CDR3 DNA: TGTGCCAGTTCGGGGGGATATTCCTACAATGAGCAGTTCTTC. Translating it yields CASSGGYSYNEQFF.

The chain recombines TRBV6-2 or TRBV6-3 with TRBJ1-5; D is possibly TRBD1 (5 bases). CDR3 size: 14 residues. Germline V gene sequence: CDR1 MNHEY, CDR2 SVGEGT. Trimming removed 6 bases at V and 0 bases at J, with 9 bases between. The CDR3 spells CASSTGVSNQPQHF. CDR3 bases: TGTGCCAGCAGCACAGGTGTTAGCAATCAGCCCCAGCATTTT.